One sample yielded the 6 T cell receptor beta chains listed below, sequenced in a study of tumor-infiltrating lymphocytes in localized non-small cell lung cancer. Profiled with immunoSEQ multiplex PCR; TCRdb holds only in-frame clones, not every one. The sample shows around 10,000 clones, 60% of them seen only once. Sequencing was done on a sample of uninvolved lung tissue not adjacent to the tumor. These receptors all come from a human donor with non-small cell lung cancer.

This chain links TRBV11-2 with TRBJ1-6; D remains ambiguous. V was cut by 0 bases and J by 9 bases, with 9 bases left in between. Per the germline V gene, CDR1 is SGHAT and CDR2 is FQNNGV. The CDR3 contains 14 residues. The CDR3 protein is CASSLDPGLSPLHF. The CDR3 DNA reads TGTGCCAGCAGCTTAGATCCAGGCCTTTCACCCCTCCACTTT.

V and J are TRBV11-1 and TRBJ1-2, with D unresolved. Trimming stripped 2 bases from V and 0 bases from J, with 7 bases between. Germline-derived CDR1 and CDR2 are SGHAT and FQDESV (reference sequence). This CDR3 is 14 amino acids long. In nucleotides, the CDR3 is TGTGCCAGCAGCTTAAACACGGCTAACTATGGCTACACCTTC. Its protein product is CASSLNTANYGYTF.

This clone was counted between two and nine times. This chain connects TRBV6-6 to TRBJ1-2, with D unclear. Germline lookup yields CDR1 MNHNY and CDR2 SVGAGI (reference sequence). The CDR3 is made up of 9 amino acids. Trimming removed 9 bases at V and 8 bases at J, with 7 bases between. CDR3 sequence reads: CARKGGYTF. The CDR3 DNA follows: TGTGCCAGGAAAGGGGGCTACACCTTC.

The rearrangement joins TRBV5-4 to TRBJ1-6; 8 bases align to TRBD1. This CDR3 comprises 15 residues. The germline CDR1 and CDR2 sequences are SGHNT and YYREEE (reference sequence). After removal of 0 bases from V and 9 bases from J, the junction contained 5 bases not matched to a gene. Here the CDR3 DNA reads TGTGCCAGCAGCTTGGGGCAGGGGGCTCGTTCACCCCTCCACTTT. It yields the protein CASSLGQGARSPLHF. Full variable domain (remainder filled in from reference TRBV5-4 and TRBJ1-6): ETGVTQSPTHLIKTRGQQVTLRCSSQSGHNTVSWYQQALGQGPQFIFQYYREEENGRGNFPPRFSGLQFPNYSSELNVNALELDDSALYLCASSLGQGARSPLHFGNGTRLTVT.

By sample fraction, this clone is medium-sized (0.01 to 0.1%). V is TRBV15 and J is TRBJ2-1, with D tentatively TRBD2 (5 bases). Germline assignment: CDR1 LNHNV and CDR2 YYDKDF (reference sequence). Trimming removed 0 bases from V and 8 bases from J, with 8 bases in between. The CDR3 contains 13 residues. CDR3 amino acids: CATSRDRGDEQFF. In nucleotides, the CDR3 is TGTGCCACCAGCAGAGATCGGGGTGATGAGCAGTTCTTC.

This clone qualifies as medium-sized. The sample contains more than one DNA sequence encoding this CDR3. This chain connects TRBV7-2 to TRBJ2-1; D uncertain. The CDR3 sequence is 13 residues long. Germline V gives CDR1 SGHTA, CDR2 FQGNSA. Trimming shortened V by 3 bases and J by 5 bases, and 8 bases separated the two germline ends. The CDR3 DNA reads TGTGCCAGCAGCTTCAACAGAGACAATGAGCAGTTCTTC. It specifies CASSFNRDNEQFF. Complete variable domain (other parts from reference TRBV7-2 and TRBJ2-1): GAGVSQSPSNKVTEKGKDVELRCDPISGHTALYWYRQSLGQGLEFLIYFQGNSAPDKSGLPSDRFSAERTGGSVSTLTIQRTQQEDSAVYLCASSFNRDNEQFFGPGTRLTVL.